The clone carrying this T cell receptor beta chain has just a few counts. This sample was included in a study of blood T cells in healthy people across ages. The use of a sample-barcoded 5' primer and a J-beta primer mix characterized a second PCR of roughly 7 to 12 cycles. TCRdb processed the 5' RACE reads anew with MiXCR; each CDR3 protein has one entry. The sample includes approximately 1,700,000 distinct CDR3 sequences, about two fifths of them seen just once. Trimming left V 3 bases short and J 1 base short, with 6 bases between. The CDR3 runs 13 residues. Germline assignment: CDR1 LNHNV and CDR2 YYDKDF (reference sequence).

The origin of this receptor is a human donor in good health. Material for sequencing was blood. The chain uses TRBV15 and TRBJ2-5; D gene uncertain. The CDR3 DNA sequence: TGTGCCACCAGCAGGACTTTCCAAGAGACCCAGTACTTC. Translating it yields CATSRTFQETQYF.